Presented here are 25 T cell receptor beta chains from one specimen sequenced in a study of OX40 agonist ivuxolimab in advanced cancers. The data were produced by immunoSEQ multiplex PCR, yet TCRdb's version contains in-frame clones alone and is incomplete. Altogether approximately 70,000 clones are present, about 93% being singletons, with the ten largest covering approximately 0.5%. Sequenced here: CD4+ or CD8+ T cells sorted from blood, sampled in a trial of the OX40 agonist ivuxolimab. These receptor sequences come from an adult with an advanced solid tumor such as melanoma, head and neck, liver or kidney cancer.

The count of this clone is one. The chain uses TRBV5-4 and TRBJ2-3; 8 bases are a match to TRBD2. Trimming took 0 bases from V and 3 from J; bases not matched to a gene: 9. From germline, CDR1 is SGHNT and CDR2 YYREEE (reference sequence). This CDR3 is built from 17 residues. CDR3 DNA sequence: TGTGCCAGCAGCTTGGATCCGGGACTAGTCACGACAGATACGCAGTATTTT. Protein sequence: CASSLDPGLVTTDTQYF.

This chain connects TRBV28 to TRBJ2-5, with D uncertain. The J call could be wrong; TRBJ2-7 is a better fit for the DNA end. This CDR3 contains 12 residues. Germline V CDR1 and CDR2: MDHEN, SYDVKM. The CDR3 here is CASKYSSYEQYF. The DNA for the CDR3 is TGTGCCAGCAAGTACTCCTCCTACGAGCAGTACTTC.

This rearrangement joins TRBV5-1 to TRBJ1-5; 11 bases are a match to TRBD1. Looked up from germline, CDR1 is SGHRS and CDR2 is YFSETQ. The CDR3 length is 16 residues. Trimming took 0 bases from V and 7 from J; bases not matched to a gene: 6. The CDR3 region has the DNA TGCGCCAGCAGCTTGGGAGGACAGGGGGCTCAACAGCCCCAGCATTTT. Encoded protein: CASSLGGQGAQQPQHF.

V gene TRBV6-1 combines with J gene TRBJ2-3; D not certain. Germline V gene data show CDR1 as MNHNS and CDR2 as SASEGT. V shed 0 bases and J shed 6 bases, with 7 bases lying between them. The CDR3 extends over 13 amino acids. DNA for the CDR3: TGTGCCAGCAGTGAAGCGGTTAAGGATACGCAGTATTTT. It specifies CASSEAVKDTQYF.

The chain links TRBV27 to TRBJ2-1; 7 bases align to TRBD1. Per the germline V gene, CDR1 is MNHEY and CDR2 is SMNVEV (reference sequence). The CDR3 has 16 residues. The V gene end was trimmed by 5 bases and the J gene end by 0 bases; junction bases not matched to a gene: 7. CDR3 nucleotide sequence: TGTGCCAGCAGTCCTCCAGGGGGTAGCTCCTACAATGAGCAGTTCTTC. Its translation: CASSPPGGSSYNEQFF.

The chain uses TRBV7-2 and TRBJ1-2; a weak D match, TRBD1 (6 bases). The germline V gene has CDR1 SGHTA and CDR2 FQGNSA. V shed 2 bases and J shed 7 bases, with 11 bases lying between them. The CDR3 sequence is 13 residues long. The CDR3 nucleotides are TGTGCCAGCAGCTTACGGGGGCAAGGTGGCTACACCTTC. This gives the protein CASSLRGQGGYTF. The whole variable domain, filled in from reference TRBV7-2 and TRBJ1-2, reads GAGVSQSPSNKVTEKGKDVELRCDPISGHTALYWYRQSLGQGLEFLIYFQGNSAPDKSGLPSDRFSAERTGGSVSTLTIQRTQQEDSAVYLCASSLRGQGGYTFGSGTRLTVV.

CDR3 loop: CASSHAQGTSTDTQYF. In DNA form, the CDR3 reads TGTGCCAGCAGCCACGCGCAGGGGACTAGCACAGATACGCAGTATTTT. The chain employs TRBV4-2 and TRBJ2-3; D may match TRBD1 or TRBD2 (6 bases each). The CDR3 has 16 residues. Trimming removed 3 bases at V and 0 bases at J, with 13 bases between. Germline-derived CDR1 and CDR2 are LGHNA and YNFKEQ.

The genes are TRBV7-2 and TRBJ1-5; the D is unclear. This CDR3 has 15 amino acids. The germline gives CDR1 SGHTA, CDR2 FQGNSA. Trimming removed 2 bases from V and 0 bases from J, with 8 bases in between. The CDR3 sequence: CASSLYGGSNQPQHF. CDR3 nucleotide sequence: TGTGCCAGCAGCTTATATGGTGGTAGCAATCAGCCCCAGCATTTT.

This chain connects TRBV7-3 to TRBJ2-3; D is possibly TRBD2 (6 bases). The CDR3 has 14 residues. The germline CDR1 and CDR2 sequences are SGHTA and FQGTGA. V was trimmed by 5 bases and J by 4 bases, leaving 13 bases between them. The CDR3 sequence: CASSEGVAADTQYF. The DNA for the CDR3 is TGTGCCAGCAGCGAAGGCGTAGCGGCAGATACGCAGTATTTT.

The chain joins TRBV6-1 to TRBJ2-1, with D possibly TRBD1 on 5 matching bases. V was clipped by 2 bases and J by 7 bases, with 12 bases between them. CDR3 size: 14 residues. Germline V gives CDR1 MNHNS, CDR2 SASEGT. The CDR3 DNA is TGTGCCAGCAGTGAACAGGGATGGGTGAATGAGCAGTTCTTC. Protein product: CASSEQGWVNEQFF.

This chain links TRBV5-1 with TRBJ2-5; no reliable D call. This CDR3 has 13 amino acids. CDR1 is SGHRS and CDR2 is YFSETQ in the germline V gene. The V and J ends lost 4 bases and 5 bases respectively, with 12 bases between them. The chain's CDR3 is CASSQVLRETQYF. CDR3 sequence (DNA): TGCGCCAGCAGCCAGGTTTTAAGGGAGACCCAGTACTTC.

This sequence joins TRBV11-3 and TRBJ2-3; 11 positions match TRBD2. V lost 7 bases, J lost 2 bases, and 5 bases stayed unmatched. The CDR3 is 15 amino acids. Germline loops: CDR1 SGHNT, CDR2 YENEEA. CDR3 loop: CASTGTSGFTDTQYF. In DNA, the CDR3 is TGTGCCAGCACCGGGACTAGCGGATTCACAGATACGCAGTATTTT. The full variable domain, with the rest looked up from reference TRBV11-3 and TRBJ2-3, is EAGVVQSPRYKIIEKKQPVAFWCNPISGHNTLYWYLQNLGQGPELLIRYENEEAVDDSQLPKDRFSAERLKGVDSTLKIQPAELGDSAVYLCASTGTSGFTDTQYFGPGTRLTVL.

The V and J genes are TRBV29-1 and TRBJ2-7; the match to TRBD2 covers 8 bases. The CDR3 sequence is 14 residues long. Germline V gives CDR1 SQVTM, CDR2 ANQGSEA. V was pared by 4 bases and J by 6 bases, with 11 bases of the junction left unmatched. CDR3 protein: CSVVLGLGVGEQYF. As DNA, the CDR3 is TGCAGCGTTGTGTTGGGACTAGGGGTTGGCGAGCAGTACTTC.

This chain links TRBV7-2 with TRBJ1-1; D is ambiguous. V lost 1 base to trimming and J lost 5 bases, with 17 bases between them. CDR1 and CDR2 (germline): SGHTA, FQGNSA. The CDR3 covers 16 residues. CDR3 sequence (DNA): TGTGCCAGCAGCTTAGGGGTTTTAGGGCTGGGAACTGAAGCTTTCTTT. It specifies CASSLGVLGLGTEAFF.

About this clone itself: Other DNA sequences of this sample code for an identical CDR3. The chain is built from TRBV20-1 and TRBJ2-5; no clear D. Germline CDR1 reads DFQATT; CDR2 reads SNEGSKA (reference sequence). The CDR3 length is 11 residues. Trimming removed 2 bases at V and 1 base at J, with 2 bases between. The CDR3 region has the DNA TGCAGTGCTAGACCCCAAGAGACCCAGTACTTC. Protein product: CSARPQETQYF.

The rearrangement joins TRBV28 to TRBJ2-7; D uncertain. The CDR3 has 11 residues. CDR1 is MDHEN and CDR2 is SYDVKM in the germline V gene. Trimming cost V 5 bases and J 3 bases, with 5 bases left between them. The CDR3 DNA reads TGTGCCAGCAGTCGGAACTACGAGCAGTACTTC. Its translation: CASSRNYEQYF.

CDR3 residues: CASSTGGPRVEQYF. The CDR3 DNA reads as TGTGCCAGCAGTACAGGGGGCCCGAGGGTGGAGCAGTACTTC. The chain uses TRBV6-5 and TRBJ2-7, with TRBD1 matching 9 bases. The junction had 9 bases not matched to a gene; V was cut back by 5 bases and J by 7 bases. CDR3 length: 14 residues. In germline, CDR1 is MNHEY, CDR2 SVGAGI.

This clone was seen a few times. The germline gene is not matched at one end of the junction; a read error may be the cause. CDR3 coding DNA: TGTGCTAGCAGCCATCAGGGGGCCGGGCAGACCCAGTACTTC. Translation: CASSHQGAGQTQYF. The rearrangement uses TRBV7-7 and TRBJ2-5; TRBD1 matches at 8 bases. The germline V gene encodes CDR1 SSHAT and CDR2 FNYEAQ (reference sequence). CDR3 size: 14 residues.

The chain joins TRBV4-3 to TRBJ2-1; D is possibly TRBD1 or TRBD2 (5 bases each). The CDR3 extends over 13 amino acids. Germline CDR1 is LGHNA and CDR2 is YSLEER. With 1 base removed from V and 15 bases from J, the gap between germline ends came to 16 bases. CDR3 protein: CASSQGIGRDLFF. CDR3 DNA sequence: TGCGCCAGCAGCCAAGGAATAGGCAGGGACCTGTTCTTC.

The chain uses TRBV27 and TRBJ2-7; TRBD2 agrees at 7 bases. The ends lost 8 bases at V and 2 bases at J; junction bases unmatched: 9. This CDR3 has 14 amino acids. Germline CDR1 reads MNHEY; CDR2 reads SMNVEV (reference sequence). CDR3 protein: CASHLAAAPYEQYF. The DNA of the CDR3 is TGTGCCAGCCACCTAGCGGCAGCTCCCTACGAGCAGTACTTC.

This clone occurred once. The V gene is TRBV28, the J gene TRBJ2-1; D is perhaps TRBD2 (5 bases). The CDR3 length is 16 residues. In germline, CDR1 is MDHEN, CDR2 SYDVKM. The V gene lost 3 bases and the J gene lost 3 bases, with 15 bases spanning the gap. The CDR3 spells CASSFQERRYYNEQFF. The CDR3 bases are TGTGCCAGCAGTTTTCAGGAGCGGAGATACTACAATGAGCAGTTCTTC.

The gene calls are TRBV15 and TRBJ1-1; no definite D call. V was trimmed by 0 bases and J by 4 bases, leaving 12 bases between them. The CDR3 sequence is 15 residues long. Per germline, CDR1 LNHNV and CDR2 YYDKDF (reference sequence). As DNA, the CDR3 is TGTGCCACCAGCAGAGATCCTGTATCAGGCACTGAAGCTTTCTTT. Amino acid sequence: CATSRDPVSGTEAFF.

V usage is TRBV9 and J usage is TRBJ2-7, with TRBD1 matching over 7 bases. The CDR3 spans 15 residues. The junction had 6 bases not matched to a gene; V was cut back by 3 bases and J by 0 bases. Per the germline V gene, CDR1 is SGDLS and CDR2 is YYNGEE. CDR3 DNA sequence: TGTGCCAGCAGCGCCCACGGGGACAGCTCCTACGAGCAGTACTTC. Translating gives CASSAHGDSSYEQYF.

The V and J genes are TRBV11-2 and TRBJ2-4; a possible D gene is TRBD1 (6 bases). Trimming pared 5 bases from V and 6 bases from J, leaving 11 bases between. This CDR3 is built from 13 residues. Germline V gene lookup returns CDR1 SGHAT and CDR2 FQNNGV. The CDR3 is CASSMGQLNIQYF. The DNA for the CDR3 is TGTGCCAGCAGCATGGGACAATTAAACATTCAGTACTTC.

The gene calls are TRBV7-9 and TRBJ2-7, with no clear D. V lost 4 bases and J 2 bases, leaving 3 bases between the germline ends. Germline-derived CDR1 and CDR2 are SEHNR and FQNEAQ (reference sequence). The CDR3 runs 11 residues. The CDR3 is CASSSAYEQYF. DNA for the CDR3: TGTGCCAGCAGCTCGGCCTACGAGCAGTACTTC.